This TCR beta chain is from a study of cytomegalovirus exposure and HLA in healthy donors. 13 Jbeta primers and 60 Vbeta primers were used for the PCR. Clones were read by immunoSEQ multiplex PCR, and TCRdb kept only the in-frame ones, dropping some. The sample includes under 130,000 clones, 60% to 80% of them seen just once. In this sample, this clone turned up a few times. Antigen: not known. Study outcomes and limitations: With further analysis later on, most CMV-associated TCR beta chains appeared HLA-restricted. A later analysis, which compared TCR beta chains of equal frequency, found the HLA-associated ones more clonally expanded. The number of N-insertions in an Asian-associated ancestry cluster was reportedly below the 666-donor mean in a later analysis. Data from an earlier analysis indicated that most TCR beta V segments were productive either about 90% or about 30% of the time.

V lost 0 bases and J lost 3; bases outside the gene matches: 1. Germline CDR1 LNHNV, CDR2 YYDKDF (reference sequence). The CDR3 runs to 14 residues. The V call is TRBV15, the J call TRBJ1-2; 7 bases agree with TRBD1. The clonotype was recovered from a man aged 50 to 60 in good health and CMV-seropositive. The sample consisted of PBMCs. CDR3 loop: CATSRDQGDYGYTF. The CDR3 bases are TGTGCCACCAGCAGAGATCAGGGGGACTATGGCTACACCTTC. Full variable domain (remainder filled in from reference TRBV15 and TRBJ1-2): DAMVIQNPRYQVTQFGKPVTLSCSQTLNHNVMYWYQQKSSQAPKLLFHYYDKDFNNEADTPDNFQSRRPNTSFCFLDIRSPGLGDTAMYLCATSRDQGDYGYTFGSGTRLTVV.